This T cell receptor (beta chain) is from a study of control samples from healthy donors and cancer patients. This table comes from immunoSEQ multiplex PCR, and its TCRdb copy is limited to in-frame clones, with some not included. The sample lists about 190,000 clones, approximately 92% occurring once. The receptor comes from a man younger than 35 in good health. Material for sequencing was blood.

CDR3 protein: CASSRQGGTEAFF. The CDR3 region has the DNA TGTGCCAGTAGTAGACAGGGGGGGACTGAAGCTTTCTTT. The rearrangement joins TRBV19 to TRBJ1-1; 9 bases align to TRBD1. The CDR3 consists of 13 residues. CDR1 is LNHDA, CDR2 SQIVND, per germline (reference sequence). V shed 4 bases and J 5 bases; nucleotides not matched to a gene: 2.